The clone carrying this T cell receptor beta chain was picked up many times. What it binds is unknown. This sample was taken from a study of T cells in Graves' hyperthyroidism and ophthalmopathy. Background on the study: Peripheral blood was acquired at first diagnosis, ahead of any therapy whatsoever.

Study observations and caveats: A model of 13 V-J pairs discriminated ophthalmopathy from stable hyperthyroidism. Progression to ophthalmopathy was predicted a median of about 6.6 months early.

Inclusion characteristics of ophthalmopathy patients comprised a Clinical Activity Score of at least 3, a NOSPECS grade of at least 4, and duration under 3 months. What was amplified from RNA transcripts were TCR beta CDR3 regions. RT-PCR in the first round (using the HTBI primer set) targeted the TCR CDR3. TCRdb re-derived calls from the multiplex PCR reads in MiXCR, one entry per CDR3 protein. The top ten clones hold 35% to 45% of a sample with approximately 400,000 distinct CDR3 sequences, approximately 17% of them seen once. V was pared by 3 bases and J by 3 bases, with 16 bases between. The CDR3 contains 15 residues. Germline V gene data show CDR1 as SGHNT and CDR2 as YYREEE (reference sequence).

The chain joins TRBV5-4 to TRBJ2-7; D may correspond to TRBD1 or TRBD2 (5 bases each). The receptor comes from a man younger than 35 with Graves' ophthalmopathy. What was sequenced was blood. CDR3 in amino acids: CASSWESGTNYEQYF. Written as DNA, the CDR3 is TGTGCCAGCAGCTGGGAGTCCGGGACGAACTACGAGCAGTACTTC.